Following are 6 T cell receptor beta chains from one sample sequenced in a study of T-cell memory formation after mild COVID-19. Each CDR3 protein is one row after TCRdb ran MiXCR on the 5' RACE reads. The sample carries about 560,000 distinct CDR3 sequences, about a fifth recorded once. The sequenced sample was PBMCs or a T cell subset sorted from them (not recorded which). These receptors all stem from an adult woman who had mild COVID-19 (a few samples of this study predate the infection). Cell type and time point are not known.

The chain has TRBV12-3 or TRBV12-4 and TRBJ1-1; TRBD1 aligns across 8 bases. V shed 5 bases, J shed 0 bases, and the junction held 5 bases outside the gene matches. The CDR3 loop spans 15 amino acids. The CDR3 DNA follows: TGTGCCAGCAGTATCTACAGGGGGTTGAACACTGAAGCTTTCTTT. As protein: CASSIYRGLNTEAFF.

The chain recombines TRBV7-9 with TRBJ2-4; 9 bases are a match to TRBD1. The ends lost 5 bases at V and 9 bases at J; junction bases unmatched: 11. The CDR3 is made up of 15 amino acids. CDR1 and CDR2 from the germline V gene are SEHNR and FQNEAQ (reference sequence). The CDR3 spells CASSGSRDRETIQYF. The DNA of the CDR3 is TGTGCCAGCAGCGGATCACGGGACAGGGAAACCATTCAGTACTTC.

This clonotype has ten or more counts. The V gene is TRBV24-1, the J gene TRBJ2-5, with 10 bases fitting TRBD1. J was trimmed by 3 bases and V by 5 bases; bases with no gene match: 5. The CDR3 covers 15 residues. Looked up from germline, CDR1 is KGHDR and CDR2 is SFDVKD. CDR3 in amino acids: CATSGQGAVEETQYF. DNA of the CDR3: TGTGCCACCAGTGGACAGGGGGCAGTGGAAGAGACCCAGTACTTC.

The CDR3 here is CASSFSGGRYEQYF. Written as DNA, the CDR3 is TGTGCCAGCAGCTTTAGCGGGGGACGATACGAGCAGTACTTC. This chain joins TRBV13 and TRBJ2-7; TRBD2 aligns across 9 bases. Looked up from germline, CDR1 is PRHDT and CDR2 is FYEKMQ (reference sequence). The CDR3 has 14 residues. The ends lost 3 bases at V and 4 bases at J; junction bases unmatched: 4.

This chain uses TRBV3-1 with TRBJ2-2; D is perhaps TRBD2 (6 bases). The CDR3 runs to 15 residues. Germline CDR1 is LGHDT and CDR2 is YNNKEL (reference sequence). The V end lost 5 bases, the J end lost 4 bases, and 14 bases lay between the germline ends. CDR3 DNA: TGTGCCAGCAGCAGACGTAGGGAGGCCACCGGGGAGCTGTTTTTT. It yields the protein CASSRRREATGELFF.

The gene calls are TRBV24-1 and TRBJ2-3; D is possibly TRBD1 (5 bases). The CDR3 has 13 amino acids. The V gene lost 10 bases and the J gene lost 0 bases, with 10 bases spanning the gap. Germline V CDR1 and CDR2: KGHDR, SFDVKD. CDR3 coding DNA: TGTGCCACAGGGGATTGGAGCACAGATACGCAGTATTTT. The encoded protein is CATGDWSTDTQYF.